This T cell receptor (beta chain) is drawn from a study of blood T cells in healthy people across ages. Next came a second PCR, run for about 7 to 12 cycles, which used a sample-barcoded 5' primer along with a J-beta primer mix. TCRdb passed the 5' RACE reads through MiXCR, listing each CDR3 protein once. The sample carries under 1 million distinct CDR3 sequences, around two fifths recorded once. CDR3 length: 13 residues. Germline values: CDR1 SEHNR, CDR2 FQNEAQ (reference sequence). Deletions cut 7 bases from V and 5 bases from J, with 12 bases between. This clonotype showed up just a few times. This rearrangement joins TRBV7-9 to TRBJ2-1, with D possibly TRBD1 on 5 matching bases. Material: blood. The sequence was collected from a man aged 60-69 years in good health. The CDR3 sequence: CASTTPGNNEQFF. The DNA of the CDR3 is TGTGCCAGCACCACCCCAGGGAACAATGAGCAGTTCTTC.